The 18 T cell receptor beta chains listed next were all sequenced from one sample in a study of T cells in Graves' hyperthyroidism and ophthalmopathy. Amplification of TCR beta CDR3 regions was performed using RNA transcripts as template. The HTBI primer set served for first-round RT-PCR of the TCR CDR3. Using its own MiXCR run on the multiplex PCR reads, TCRdb lists one record per CDR3 protein. The profile covers hundreds of thousands of distinct CDR3 sequences, with 14% to 15% appearing a single time and about 13% taken by the ten largest. The sample taken for sequencing was blood. The receptor source for this set is a man aged 18 to 35 with Graves' ophthalmopathy.

This clonotype has at least ten counts. The CDR3 spells CASGSGLAGTDTQYF. CDR3 DNA sequence: TGTGCTAGTGGTTCCGGACTAGCGGGCACAGATACGCAGTATTTT. The rearrangement uses TRBV12-5 and TRBJ2-3; the match to TRBD2 covers 10 bases. This CDR3 is built from 15 residues. V dropped 4 bases and J dropped 1; count of bases not matched to a gene: 2. Germline lookup yields CDR1 LGHNT and CDR2 FRNRAP. The variable domain in full, with the rest retrieved from reference TRBV12-5 and TRBJ2-3, is DARVTQTPRHKVTEMGQEVTMRCQPILGHNTVFWYRQTMMQGLELLAYFRNRAPLDDSGMPKDRFSAEMPDATLATLKIQPSEPRDSAVYFCASGSGLAGTDTQYFGPGTRLTVL.

This clonotype was counted many times. This rearrangement joins TRBV24-1 to TRBJ2-2, with TRBD1 matching 8 bases. With V trimmed by 7 bases and J by 1 base, 4 bases remained unmatched. Germline loops: CDR1 KGHDR, CDR2 SFDVKD. CDR3 size: 15 residues. This CDR3 is CATRGTGGNTGELFF. In DNA form, the CDR3 reads TGTGCCACCAGAGGGACAGGTGGGAACACCGGGGAGCTGTTTTTT.

This clonotype was seen a handful of times. This chain connects TRBV28 to TRBJ1-5; a possible D gene is TRBD1 (5 bases). The CDR3 totals 17 residues. V was shortened by 5 bases and J by 5 bases, with 22 bases between the two germline ends. CDR1 is MDHEN, CDR2 SYDVKM, per germline. CDR3: CASSLSGPDRNHQPQHF. The CDR3 coding sequence is TGTGCCAGCAGTCTCTCCGGGCCCGACAGAAACCATCAGCCCCAGCATTTT. The whole variable domain, filled in from reference TRBV28 and TRBJ1-5, reads DVKVTQSSRYLVKRTGEKVFLECVQDMDHENMFWYRQDPGLGLRLIYFSYDVKMKEKGDIPEGYSVSREKKERFSLILESASTNQTSMYLCASSLSGPDRNHQPQHFGDGTRLSIL.

This clonotype was picked up many times. The chain couples TRBV30 to TRBJ1-1, with 9 positions matching TRBD1. The CDR3 extends over 13 amino acids. Germline loops: CDR1 GTSNPN, CDR2 SVGIG (reference sequence). With V trimmed by 4 bases and J by 5 bases, 5 bases remained unmatched. For the CDR3, the DNA is TGTGCCTGGAAGGGACAGGGAGAGACTGAAGCTTTCTTT. This codes for CAWKGQGETEAFF.

This clonotype has a count of ten or more. J is TRBJ1-5 and V is TRBV25-1; D is unresolved. The V gene lost 2 bases and the J gene lost 0 bases, with 14 bases spanning the gap. CDR3 length equals 17 residues. The germline V gene encodes CDR1 MGHDK and CDR2 SYGVNS. In DNA, the CDR3 is TGTGCCAGCAGTGAAGGCCTGGGCCCCGATAGCAATCAGCCCCAGCATTTT. It codes for CASSEGLGPDSNQPQHF.

This clonotype showed up just a few times. J is TRBJ2-7 and V is TRBV5-8; 7 bases line up with TRBD1. This CDR3 is built from 14 residues. The germline V gene has CDR1 SGHTS and CDR2 YDEGEE. The V gene end was trimmed by 2 bases and the J gene end by 2 bases; junction bases not matched to a gene: 4. DNA of the CDR3: TGTGCCAGCAGCTTCCGGGACAGCCCCTACGAGCAGTACTTC. Translation gives CASSFRDSPYEQYF.

The chain employs TRBV7-2 and TRBJ2-3, with 15 nucleotides matching TRBD2. Trimming cost V 5 bases and J 5 bases; bases outside gene matches: 8. Germline CDR1 SGHTA, CDR2 FQGNSA. This CDR3 comprises 17 residues. As DNA, the CDR3 is TGTGCCAGCAGCCCTCCGGGACTAGCGGGGGGTCAAGATACGCAGTATTTT. Amino acids: CASSPPGLAGGQDTQYF.

In its sample, this clonotype was seen many times. The rearrangement uses TRBV6-1 and TRBJ1-5; weak D call: TRBD1 (6 bases). The CDR3 is made up of 15 amino acids. Between the trimmed V and J ends, which lost 8 bases and 2 bases, there was a span of 16 bases. Germline values: CDR1 MNHNS, CDR2 SASEGT. The CDR3 coding sequence is TGTGCCAGCGCTGCCTCGGGGGGCGGCAATCAGCCCCAGCATTTT. This codes for CASAASGGGNQPQHF.

At least ten counts were recorded for this clonotype. The rearrangement joins TRBV12-3 or TRBV12-4 to TRBJ2-5; 9 nucleotides match TRBD1. The junction had 3 bases not matched to a gene; V was cut back by 4 bases and J by 3 bases. The CDR3 has 14 amino acids. Written as DNA, the CDR3 is TGTGCCAGCAGTTCCCGGGACAGGGAAGAGACCCAGTACTTC. The encoded protein is CASSSRDREETQYF.

In its sample, this clonotype was seen many times. CDR3 nucleotides: TGCAGTGCTAGAGATCAGGGGGCGGGAGGACTTTACAATGAGCAGTTCTTC. It is translated as CSARDQGAGGLYNEQFF. The V and J genes are TRBV20-1 and TRBJ2-1; either TRBD1 or TRBD2 may supply D (8 bases each). CDR1 is DFQATT and CDR2 is SNEGSKA in the germline V gene (reference sequence). The CDR3 totals 17 residues. V shed 0 bases and J shed 4 bases, with 19 bases lying between them.

This clonotype was recorded many times. The V gene is TRBV18, the J gene TRBJ2-7, with a weak D call TRBD1 (7 bases). This CDR3 region has 14 residues. Germline-derived CDR1 and CDR2 are KGHSH and LQKENI. V lost 3 bases and J 7 bases, leaving 16 bases between the germline ends. CDR3 region: CASSPEPQGGEQYF. The CDR3 bases are TGTGCCAGCTCACCGGAGCCTCAGGGGGGAGAGCAGTACTTC.

This clonotype showed up many times. This chain uses TRBV28 with TRBJ2-5, with D perhaps assigned TRBD1 or TRBD2 (6 bases each). CDR1 MDHEN and CDR2 SYDVKM come from the germline V gene. Between the trimmed V and J ends, which lost 5 bases and 2 bases, there was a span of 18 bases. The CDR3 runs 16 residues. CDR3 in DNA: TGTGCCAGCAGTGATGACGGGGGCAGGGGACAAGAGACCCAGTACTTC. Protein: CASSDDGGRGQETQYF. Full variable domain (remainder filled in from reference TRBV28 and TRBJ2-5): DVKVTQSSRYLVKRTGEKVFLECVQDMDHENMFWYRQDPGLGLRLIYFSYDVKMKEKGDIPEGYSVSREKKERFSLILESASTNQTSMYLCASSDDGGRGQETQYFGPGTRLLVL.

This clonotype was observed at least ten times. This rearrangement joins TRBV7-9 to TRBJ2-2; either TRBD1 or TRBD2 may supply D (5 bases each). CDR3 length: 14 amino acids. V lost 3 bases and J 4 bases, leaving 9 bases between the germline ends. Germline V lookup: CDR1 SEHNR, CDR2 FQNEAQ (reference sequence). The chain's CDR3 is CASSLRDRTGELFF. CDR3 nucleotides: TGTGCCAGCAGCTTGAGGGACCGCACCGGGGAGCTGTTTTTT.

This clonotype has ten or more counts. CDR3 DNA sequence: TGTGCCAGCAGCCATATGTATAGGACCCCCTACGAGCAGTACTTC. It is translated as CASSHMYRTPYEQYF. This sequence joins TRBV3-1 and TRBJ2-7; D unclear. CDR3 length equals 15 residues. In germline, CDR1 is LGHDT, CDR2 YNNKEL (reference sequence). The V end was cut by 3 bases, the J end by 2 bases, with 14 bases between.

The table lists this clonotype with a few counts. The V call is TRBV6-1, the J call TRBJ1-5; 9 nucleotides align to TRBD1. Germline V gene lookup returns CDR1 MNHNS and CDR2 SASEGT. This CDR3 contains 16 residues. Trimming removed 6 bases from V and 2 bases from J; junction bases left unmatched: 8. Here the CDR3 DNA reads TGTGCCAGCAGCTTAGTACAGGGGGCGGGCAATCAGCCCCAGCATTTT. This translates into CASSLVQGAGNQPQHF.

In this sample, this clonotype turned up many times. V is TRBV24-1 and J is TRBJ2-7, with a possible D match to TRBD1 (6 bases). The CDR3 has 13 residues. Germline loops: CDR1 KGHDR, CDR2 SFDVKD. V shed 9 bases and J shed 0 bases, with 11 bases lying between them. The CDR3 loop is CATQDSNSYEQYF. The CDR3 nucleotides are TGTGCCACCCAGGACAGTAACTCCTACGAGCAGTACTTC.

This clonotype has at least ten counts. The chain is built from TRBV11-2 and TRBJ2-1, with D unresolved. The CDR3 has 13 amino acids. Germline loops: CDR1 SGHAT, CDR2 FQNNGV. Trimming shortened V by 2 bases and J by 4 bases, and 6 bases separated the two germline ends. For the CDR3, the DNA is TGTGCCAGCAGCTTATTAGGTTACAATGAGCAGTTCTTC. Translated, it gives CASSLLGYNEQFF.

As regards this clonotype: This may be a read error, as it is one base from a much larger clone. The chain has TRBV4-2 and TRBJ2-1, with D unclear. The CDR3 is 12 residues long. Germline CDR1 LGHNA, CDR2 YNFKEQ. Trimming removed 0 bases at V and 10 bases at J, with 7 bases between. The CDR3 DNA reads TGTGCCAGCAGCCAAGATAGAGAAGAGCAGTTCTTC. This translates into CASSQDREEQFF.